Included here is one TCR beta chain sequence, with context. Trimming took 3 bases from V and 0 from J, leaving 12 bases between them. The germline V gene has CDR1 SGHTA and CDR2 FQGNSA. This CDR3 is 17 amino acids long. This entry is derived from a study of blood T cell repertoires in COVID-19. About the research overall: The study drew acute and convalescent COVID-19 samples from the United States, Italy and Spain. The cDNA or gDNA used as material had been derived from T cells, B-cell-depleted T cells, or PBMCs.

As processed by the authors: Reference gene primers were amplified, and this amplification served to estimate nucleated cell counts. The table came from immunoSEQ multiplex PCR; TCRdb's copy has only in-frame clones and leaves some out. The V and J calls and clone size come from that table; D and trimming were worked out from the DNA. The data hold 80,000 to 90,000 clones, with about four fifths observed a single time. This receptor was taken from a woman older than 75 with acute or convalescent COVID-19. The sequencing sample was made of peripheral blood. The chain employs TRBV7-2 and TRBJ2-6, with D possibly matching TRBD1 (5 bases). The CDR3 DNA is TGTGCCAGCAGCTTCGGTTCAACAGGCTCTGGGGCCAACGTCCTGACTTTC. It specifies CASSFGSTGSGANVLTF.